This T cell receptor beta chain was profiled in a study of regulatory T cells in long-lasting Graves disease (dated by TCRdb to 2020 to 2023). A note on the overall study: In the newly diagnosed Graves' disease group, patients had been taking antithyroid drugs for less than 3 months. Patients with persistent Graves' disease were compared with patients with newly diagnosed Graves' disease using TCR sequencing and RNA sequencing of peripheral blood. The study took place in China and was registered as a clinical trial. A total of roughly 33 samples underwent TCR sequencing: some 13 from persistent and about 20 from newly diagnosed Graves' disease patients.

The table lists this clonotype with a few counts. Its target antigen remains unknown. Qualities for individual bases were not recorded, and no much larger clone is one base off. Library construction relied on multiplex PCR. Sequencing was carried out with an Illumina HiSeq 4000. To build TCR beta libraries, CDR3 regions were amplified by Arm-PCR using iRepertoire HTBI primers. PCR products were gel purified before sequencing. In the source study's methods: Gene usage analysis of CDR3 amino acid clonotypes relied on the 60 to 65 TRBV and about 15 TRBJ segments identified across samples. COPE and FqMerger were used to merge filtered high-quality paired reads into contigs. BLAST was used to align contigs to IMGT TRBV, TRBD and TRBJ reference genes, and CDR3 was defined according to IMGT. Clonotypes above 0.1% frequency were classified as highly expanded clones. Shannon entropy was used to measure repertoire diversity, and the Gini coefficient was used to measure V-J evenness. A clonotype found in more than one individual was treated as public. TCRdb reran the public reads through fastp at Q25 and MiXCR, keeping productive beta chains. CDR3 protein duplicates are merged, each entry listing the most common genes and DNA. What appears here as the V and J calls and clone size reflects TCRdb's work, not the paper's. Here the sample has more than 300,000 distinct CDR3 sequences; roughly 12% occur a single time. Approximately 20% of the sample is in the top ten clones.

The study at large found these results: Peripheral blood alone was examined, since thyroid tissue, which constituted the primary lesion, could not be accessed. Sequencing and analysis were limited to the TCR beta chain. As a limitation, the authors acknowledged that the small sample size may reduce accuracy. Lower TCR Shannon entropy and fewer highly expanded clones were observed in persistent Graves' disease patients than in newly diagnosed patients, which suggested clonal expansion. Persistent disease showed preferential use of TRBV28, TRBJ1-2 and TRBJ2-5, whereas newly diagnosed disease favored TRBV20-1 and TRBJ2-1. A larger number of public clonotypes was shared among persistent patients (more than 2,500) than among newly diagnosed patients (about 990).

V loses 5 bases of germline sequence and J loses 2 bases, and the interval between the two ends is 13 bases. CDR1 SEHNR and CDR2 FQNEAQ are derived from the germline V gene (reference sequence). From cysteine to phenylalanine, the CDR3 is 15 amino acids long. Just the 45-base CDR3 DNA is kept, in frame starting at base 1. What this sample's time point label stands for: newly diagnosed GD, antithyroid drugs for less than 3 months. RNA was extracted from PBMCs in TRIzol for both TCR sequencing and RNA sequencing. The diagnosis of Graves' disease was made according to American Thyroid Association guidelines. Patients for the study were recruited at an endocrinology department in Xi'an, China. Each patient gave approximately 10 milliliters of peripheral blood, collected in an EDTA anticoagulant tube. PBMCs were isolated by Ficoll Paque Plus density gradient separation without further T cell sorting. An Agilent 2100 Bioanalyzer and agarose gel were used to check RNA quality, while a NanoDrop 2000 measured RNA concentration.

These data were also reused for a study on T cells in Graves' hyperthyroidism and ophthalmopathy. Per that second paper: Stable Graves' hyperthyroidism was defined as no progression to ophthalmopathy during 18 months of follow-up. Hyperthyroidism patients were newly diagnosed, with disease duration under 2 months, and aged 18 to 65 years. Exclusion was applied to patients with uncontrolled infections, other autoimmune diseases, pregnancy or lactation. Clinical symptoms, serum thyroxine and TRAb, thyroid ultrasound, and orbital computed tomography formed the basis for the diagnoses. For the first round of RT-PCR on the TCR CDR3, the HTBI primer set was used together with the Qiagen OneStep RT-PCR kit. Blood samples also contained most of the expanded thyroid clonotypes (frequency above 0.001), which suggests that blood repertoires may reflect thyroid immune responses. Ophthalmopathy was separated from stable hyperthyroidism by a 13 V-J signature model, with approximately 89% sensitivity and 81% to 83% specificity obtained in cross-validation and 80%/75% obtained in testing. During validation, the model predicted progression to ophthalmopathy a median of around 6 months ahead of onset, with almost 71% sensitivity and 72.22% specificity. TCR V-J signatures able to tell the groups apart were searched for in a discovery cohort of more than 90 patients, of whom roughly 42 had Graves' ophthalmopathy and 55 to 65 had stable Graves' hyperthyroidism. Whether ophthalmopathy could be predicted prospectively was tested in an independent validation cohort made up of about 20 hyperthyroidism patients plus 17 patients who later progressed to ophthalmopathy. The 95 to 100 discovery patients were divided at random into training and test sets in a 7:3 ratio. Thyroid tissue and blood T-cell repertoires from roughly six Graves' hyperthyroidism patients were also compared in the study. After sampling, hyperthyroidism patients received methimazole starting at 30 mg daily, and ophthalmopathy patients received high-dose intravenous methylprednisolone. Libraries were constructed in a second round of multiplex PCR, after which size selection and purification were performed. Paired-end sequencing of the libraries was performed with 100 bp reads on an Illumina HiSeq2000. SOAPnuke was used to process the raw data, with reads discarded if the reads contained adapters or uncalled bases, had a mean Phred below 15, or lacked an exact constant-primer or identifier match. COPE v1.2.5 was used to merge the high-quality paired reads, and each unique nucleotide sequence was defined as a clonotype. Clonotypes were aligned to IMGT TRBV, TRBD and TRBJ reference segments using MiTCR v1.1. The analysis included only V-J combinations with a frequency above 0.0001, which together covered 99% to 99.2% of the repertoires. A TCS score was defined as the ratio of F50 (clonal expansion) to E x V (chaos), with BLOSUM62-based TCRdist applied between CDR3 peptides within each V-J. Welch's t-statistics and random forest reduced around 550 V-J features to 10 to 15, which were used in a naive Bayes classifier (R e1071). No statistical method was used to set the sample size in advance, and investigators knew the group allocation. The paper describes TCR Vbeta CDR3 sequencing of 135 peripheral blood samples, made up of under 50 ophthalmopathy patients, around 78 hyperthyroidism patients and approximately 17 progressor patients.

The chain is assembled from TRBV7-9 and TRBJ2-1; TRBD2 is a weak D gene call, 6 bases matching. The specimen was peripheral blood mononuclear cells (PBMCs), collected at new diagnosis, from a patient treated with antithyroid drugs. The TCR originated in a woman between 18 and 29 years old with Graves disease. Donor details come from another sample of the same person, matched by shared clones. Here is the DNA: TGTGCCAGCAGCCCCGGGCTAGCGACCTACAATGAGCAGTTCTTC. Translated, this gives CASSPGLATYNEQFF.